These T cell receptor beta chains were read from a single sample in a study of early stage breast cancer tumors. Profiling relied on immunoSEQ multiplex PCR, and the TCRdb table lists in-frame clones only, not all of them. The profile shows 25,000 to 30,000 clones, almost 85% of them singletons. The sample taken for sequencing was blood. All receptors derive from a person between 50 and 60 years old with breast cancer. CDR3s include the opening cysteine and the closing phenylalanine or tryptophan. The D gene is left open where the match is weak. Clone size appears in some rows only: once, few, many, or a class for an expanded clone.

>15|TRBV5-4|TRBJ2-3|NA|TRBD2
CASSFPLAGVDTQYF
TGTGCCAGCAGCTTCCCCCTAGCGGGGGTAGATACGCAGTATTTT
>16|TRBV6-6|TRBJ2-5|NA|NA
CASAKRPDSFQETQYF
TGTGCCAGCGCCAAGCGACCGGACAGTTTTCAGGAGACCCAGTACTTC
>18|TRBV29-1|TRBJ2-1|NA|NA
CSVTPGVSGILSYNEQFF
TGCAGCGTCACACCTGGGGTTTCAGGGATCCTCTCCTACAATGAGCAGTTCTTC
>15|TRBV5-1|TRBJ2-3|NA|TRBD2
CASSFGTSVPDTQYF
TGCGCCAGCAGCTTCGGGACTAGTGTCCCAGATACGCAGTATTTT
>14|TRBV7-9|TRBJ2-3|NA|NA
CASRSGGTVNTQYF
TGTGCCAGCAGATCTGGCGGGACAGTAAATACGCAGTATTTT
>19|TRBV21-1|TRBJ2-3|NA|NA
CASSKTGLASGRRTDTQYF
TGTGCCAGCAGCAAAACAGGATTAGCTAGCGGGAGGCGGACAGATACGCAGTATTTT
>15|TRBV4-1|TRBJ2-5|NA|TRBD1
CASSQAPGQQETQYF
TGCGCCAGCAGCCAAGCTCCGGGACAGCAAGAGACCCAGTACTTC
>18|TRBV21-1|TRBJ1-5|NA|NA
CATPPRDALEDSNQPQHF
TGTGCCACACCCCCCCGGGACGCCCTGGAGGATAGCAATCAGCCCCAGCATTTT
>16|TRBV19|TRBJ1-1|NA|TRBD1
CASSTAGQGTNTEAFF
TGTGCCAGTAGTACCGCGGGACAGGGGACTAACACTGAAGCTTTCTTT
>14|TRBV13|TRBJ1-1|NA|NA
CASSGRTVNTEAFF
TGTGCCAGCAGCGGGCGGACAGTCAACACTGAAGCTTTCTTT
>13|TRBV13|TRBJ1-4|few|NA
CASSLGLTEKLFF
TGTGCCAGCAGCTTAGGCCTGACTGAAAAACTGTTTTTT
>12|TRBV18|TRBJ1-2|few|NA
CASSQLAGAATF
TGTGCCAGCTCTCAGCTAGCGGGGGCGGCCACCTTC
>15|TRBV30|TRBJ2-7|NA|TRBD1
CAWSGGTGISYEQYF
TGTGCCTGGAGTGGAGGGACAGGGATCTCCTACGAGCAGTACTTC
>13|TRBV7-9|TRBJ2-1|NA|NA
CASSRGTSNEQFF
TGTGCCAGCAGCCGCGGGACATCGAATGAGCAGTTCTTC
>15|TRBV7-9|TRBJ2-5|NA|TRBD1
CASSGRTGGKETQYF
TGTGCCAGCAGCGGTAGGACAGGGGGGAAAGAGACCCAGTACTTC
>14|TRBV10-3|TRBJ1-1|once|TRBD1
CAISMTGQGTEAFF
TGTGCCATCAGTATGACAGGGCAGGGCACTGAAGCTTTCTTT
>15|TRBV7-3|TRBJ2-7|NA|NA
CASSPLPEDINEQYF
TGTGCCAGCAGCCCCCTCCCTGAGGACATCAACGAGCAGTACTTC
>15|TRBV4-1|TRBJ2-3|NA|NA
CASSMSVFGTDTQYF
TGCGCCAGCAGCATGAGCGTTTTCGGCACAGATACGCAGTATTTT
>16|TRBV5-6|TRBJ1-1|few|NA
CASSLEDLEMNTEAFF
TGTGCCAGCAGCTTAGAGGATCTGGAGATGAACACTGAAGCTTTCTTT
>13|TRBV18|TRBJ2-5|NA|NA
CASSPSRGPTQYF
TGTGCCAGCTCACCATCGCGCGGGCCCACCCAGTACTTC
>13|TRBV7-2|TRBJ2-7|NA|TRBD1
CASSLGQDYEQYF
TGTGCCAGCAGCTTGGGACAGGACTACGAGCAGTACTTC
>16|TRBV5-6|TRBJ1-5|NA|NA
CASSLDRGDSNQPQHF
TGTGCCAGCAGCTTGGATAGGGGAGATAGCAATCAGCCCCAGCATTTT
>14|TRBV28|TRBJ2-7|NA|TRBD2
CASSLGGGSYEQYF
TGTGCCAGCAGTTTGGGCGGGGGCTCCTACGAGCAGTACTTC
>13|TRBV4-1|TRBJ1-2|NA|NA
CASSQDRFRGYTF
TGCGCCAGCAGCCAAGACAGGTTTAGAGGCTACACCTTC
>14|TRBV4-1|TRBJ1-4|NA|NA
CASSQGRNNEKLFF
TGCGCCAGCAGCCAGGGCAGAAATAATGAAAAACTGTTTTTT
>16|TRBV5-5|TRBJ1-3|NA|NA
CASSLNANLGGNTIYF
TGTGCCAGCAGCCTCAATGCGAACCTGGGTGGAAACACCATATATTTT
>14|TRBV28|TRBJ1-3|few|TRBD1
CASSLDRGGNTIYF
TGTGCCAGCAGTTTGGACAGGGGTGGAAACACCATATATTTT
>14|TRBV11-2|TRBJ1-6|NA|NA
CASSGGQYHSPLHF
TGTGCCAGCAGCGGCGGACAGTACCATTCACCCCTCCACTTT
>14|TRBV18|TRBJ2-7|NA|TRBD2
CASSPSGASYEQYF
TGTGCCAGCTCACCAAGCGGGGCCTCCTACGAGCAGTACTTC
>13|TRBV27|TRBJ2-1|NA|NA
CASSLSLNNEQFF
TGTGCCAGCAGTTTGTCCCTTAACAATGAGCAGTTCTTC
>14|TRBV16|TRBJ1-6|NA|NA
CASSQSGFNSPLHF
TGTGCCAGCAGCCAATCTGGATTTAATTCACCCCTCCACTTT
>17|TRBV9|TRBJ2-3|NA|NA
CASSVAGWASEGNTQYF
TGTGCCAGCAGCGTAGCCGGGTGGGCTAGCGAGGGAAATACGCAGTATTTT
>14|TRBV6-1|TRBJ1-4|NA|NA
CASSEFGGYEKLFF
TGTGCCAGCAGTGAATTCGGGGGGTATGAAAAACTGTTTTTT
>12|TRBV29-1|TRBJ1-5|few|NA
CSVQGSDQPQHF
TGCAGCGTACAGGGATCGGATCAGCCCCAGCATTTT